Each of the 29 T cell receptor beta chains below was sequenced from the same sample in a study of blood T cell repertoires in COVID-19. Here immunoSEQ multiplex PCR was the method, and the copy in TCRdb shows in-frame clones only, minus some. The sample includes approximately 260,000 clones, 86% of them seen just once. Input material: peripheral blood. The receptors come from a man younger than 35 with active or convalescent COVID-19.

This clone was detected only once. The chain couples TRBV28 to TRBJ2-3; D is uncertain. Germline V gene data show CDR1 as MDHEN and CDR2 as SYDVKM. With 5 bases removed from V and 4 bases from J, the gap between germline ends came to 13 bases. This CDR3 has 14 residues. This CDR3 is CASSLSGTADTQYF. The CDR3 region has the DNA TGTGCCAGCAGTCTTTCAGGTACTGCAGATACGCAGTATTTT.

This clone was seen a single time. The V and J genes are TRBV5-1 and TRBJ1-1, with TRBD1 as a possible D gene (5 bases). The CDR3 sequence is 16 residues long. The germline CDR1 and CDR2 sequences are SGHRS and YFSETQ. V was trimmed by 0 bases and J by 12 bases, leaving 24 bases between them. In DNA, the CDR3 is TGCGCCAGCAGCTTGGACAGTACGATGGGGGGAATGAAGCCTTTCTTT. Amino acid sequence: CASSLDSTMGGMKPFF.

This clone was seen repeatedly, ten times or more. The chain links TRBV7-2 to TRBJ2-7, with TRBD1 matching over 9 bases. Germline assignment: CDR1 SGHTA and CDR2 FQGNSA. With V trimmed by 7 bases and J by 6 bases, 10 bases remained unmatched. This CDR3 has 14 residues. The CDR3 here is CASIRDRAKGEQYF. CDR3 bases: TGTGCCAGCATCCGGGACAGGGCAAAAGGCGAGCAGTACTTC.

The V and J genes are TRBV25-1 and TRBJ1-5; 8 bases agree with TRBD1. This CDR3 comprises 17 residues. J was trimmed by 4 bases and V by 1 base; bases with no gene match: 9. Germline lookup yields CDR1 MGHDK and CDR2 SYGVNS. The CDR3 sequence is CASSELGQGGYNQPQHF. The CDR3 nucleotides read TGTGCCAGCAGTGAATTAGGACAGGGAGGCTATAATCAGCCCCAGCATTTT.

CDR3 in amino acids: CSASQGMAGELFF. The CDR3 DNA sequence: TGCAGCGCGTCACAGGGGATGGCCGGGGAGCTGTTTTTT. This chain uses TRBV29-1 with TRBJ2-2, with 7 bases that match TRBD1. The CDR3 is 13 amino acids. V was clipped by 7 bases and J by 6 bases; unmatched bases: 8. CDR1 and CDR2 (germline): SQVTM, ANQGSEA.

V usage is TRBV5-1 and J usage is TRBJ1-1, with a possible D match to TRBD1 (5 bases). Germline V gene lookup returns CDR1 SGHRS and CDR2 YFSETQ. V dropped 0 bases and J dropped 4 bases, with 13 bases sitting between them. The CDR3 runs to 15 residues. The CDR3, as DNA: TGCGCCAGCAGCTTGGCCTACCAGGGCCCCACTGAAGCTTTCTTT. As protein: CASSLAYQGPTEAFF.

This clone was counted at least ten times. The chain employs TRBV6-4 and TRBJ2-1; weak D call: TRBD1 (6 bases). From germline, CDR1 is MRHNA and CDR2 SNTAGT. Deletions cut 0 bases from V and 6 bases from J, with 6 bases between. CDR3 size: 13 residues. The CDR3 reads CASSDSDSNEQFF. For the CDR3, the DNA is TGTGCCAGCAGTGACTCGGACAGCAATGAGCAGTTCTTC.

The chain joins TRBV15 to TRBJ2-3; D is uncertain. Germline lookup yields CDR1 LNHNV and CDR2 YYDKDF (reference sequence). V lost 0 bases and J lost 6, with 13 bases in between. CDR3 length equals 15 residues. CDR3 region: CATSRDRVSVDTQYF. The CDR3 bases are TGTGCCACCAGCAGAGACCGGGTCTCGGTGGATACGCAGTATTTT.

This sequence joins TRBV5-1 and TRBJ2-7, with 9 positions matching TRBD1. The CDR3 runs 17 residues. Germline V CDR1 and CDR2: SGHRS, YFSETQ. The J segment lost 2 bases and the V segment lost 4 bases, leaving 13 bases of the junction unmatched. The CDR3 protein is CASSGGSPGQGPYEQYF. As DNA, the CDR3 is TGCGCCAGCAGCGGGGGGTCGCCGGGACAGGGACCCTACGAGCAGTACTTC.

This clone was seen a single time. This chain connects TRBV9 to TRBJ2-7; tentative D call: TRBD1 (6 bases). Germline V gene lookup returns CDR1 SGDLS and CDR2 YYNGEE. V lost 3 bases, J lost 3 bases, and 13 bases lay in between. The CDR3 extends over 14 amino acids. The CDR3 sequence is CASSAVGQFYEQYF. The CDR3 DNA reads as TGTGCCAGCAGCGCAGTCGGACAGTTCTACGAGCAGTACTTC. The full variable domain, in which reference TRBV9 and TRBJ2-7 provide the parts outside the CDR3, is DSGVTQTPKHLITATGQRVTLRCSPRSGDLSVYWYQQSLDQGLQFLIQYYNGEERAKGNILERFSAQQFPDLHSELNLSSLELGDSALYFCASSAVGQFYEQYFGPGTRLTVT.

The chain joins TRBV29-1 to TRBJ1-4; 10 bases are shared with TRBD1. The V segment lost 3 bases and the J segment 8 bases; nucleotides outside the gene matches: 9. The CDR3 runs 15 residues. Per germline, CDR1 SQVTM and CDR2 ANQGSEA. CDR3 in amino acids: CSVDDPGQGREKLFF. In nucleotides, the CDR3 is TGCAGCGTTGACGACCCGGGACAGGGGAGGGAAAAACTGTTTTTT.

The V call is TRBV9, the J call TRBJ2-3; D ambiguous. The V and J ends lost 0 bases and 4 bases respectively, with 12 bases between them. This CDR3 contains 15 residues. Germline values: CDR1 SGDLS, CDR2 YYNGEE. Written as DNA, the CDR3 is TGTGCCAGCAGCGTAGGTGGCTTGGGCGCAGATACGCAGTATTTT. This codes for CASSVGGLGADTQYF.

The chain is built from TRBV2 and TRBJ1-5; D is unresolved. Germline CDR1 SNHLY, CDR2 FYNNEI. The V end was cut by 7 bases, the J end by 7 bases, with 5 bases between. This CDR3 has 10 residues. The CDR3 DNA follows: TGTGCCAGCAAGGAGCAGCCCCAGCATTTT. It codes for CASKEQPQHF.

This chain links TRBV25-1 with TRBJ1-2; weak D call: TRBD1 (5 bases). Trimming removed 4 bases at V and 4 bases at J, with 16 bases between. This CDR3 contains 15 residues. CDR1 and CDR2 (germline): MGHDK, SYGVNS. This CDR3 reads CASSALAGEPYGYTF. For the CDR3, the DNA is TGTGCCAGCAGTGCGCTTGCGGGGGAGCCCTATGGCTACACCTTC.

The chain is built from TRBV4-1 and TRBJ2-7; 9 nucleotides match TRBD2. CDR3 length equals 15 residues. CDR1 MGHRA and CDR2 YSYEKL come from the germline V gene. The J segment lost 7 bases and the V segment lost 0 bases, leaving 7 bases of the junction unmatched. The CDR3 region has the DNA TGCGCCAGCAGCCAAGACCTTAGCGGGGGAATGGAGCAGTACTTC. Translating gives CASSQDLSGGMEQYF.

This clone was counted a single time. The chain recombines TRBV9 with TRBJ1-6; D gene uncertain. V was cut by 7 bases and J by 0 bases, with 8 bases left in between. CDR3 length: 14 residues. CDR1 and CDR2 (germline): SGDLS, YYNGEE. This CDR3 is CASGGGSYNSPLHF. In DNA, the CDR3 is TGTGCCAGCGGAGGCGGCTCCTATAATTCACCCCTCCACTTT.

The CDR3: CASSLISYNEQFF. CDR3 nucleotides: TGCGCCAGCAGCTTGATCTCTTACAATGAGCAGTTCTTC. The rearrangement links TRBV5-1 to TRBJ2-1, with unresolved D. Trimming took off 1 base at V and 4 bases at J, with 6 bases between the two ends. The CDR3 has 13 amino acids. CDR1 is SGHRS, CDR2 YFSETQ, per germline.

This chain links TRBV12-3 or TRBV12-4 with TRBJ1-1; 8 nucleotides align to TRBD1. V gave up 8 bases and J gave up 6 bases; unmatched junction bases: 2. The CDR3 contains 11 residues. The CDR3 loop is CASGQGSEAFF. The CDR3 coding sequence is TGTGCCAGCGGACAGGGTTCTGAAGCTTTCTTT.

The chain links TRBV5-4 to TRBJ2-1; 7 positions agree with TRBD2. Germline CDR1 is SGHNT and CDR2 is YYREEE (reference sequence). V dropped 7 bases and J dropped 7; count of bases not matched to a gene: 8. The CDR3 totals 13 residues. In DNA, the CDR3 is TGTGCCAGCGAAATAGCGGGCGGGAATGAGCAGTTCTTC. It is translated as CASEIAGGNEQFF. Variable domain in full (rest from reference TRBV5-4 and TRBJ2-1): ETGVTQSPTHLIKTRGQQVTLRCSSQSGHNTVSWYQQALGQGPQFIFQYYREEENGRGNFPPRFSGLQFPNYSSELNVNALELDDSALYLCASEIAGGNEQFFGPGTRLTVL.

The DNA for the CDR3 is TGCGCCAGCAGCTTTCGAGGGATGGGCACGGAGACCCAGTACTTC. It specifies CASSFRGMGTETQYF. The V call is TRBV5-1, the J call TRBJ2-5, with D perhaps matching TRBD2 (5 bases). Germline CDR1 and CDR2: SGHRS and YFSETQ. V was pared by 2 bases and J by 5 bases, with 16 bases between. The CDR3 is made up of 15 amino acids.

CDR3 nucleotide sequence: TGTGCCACCAGTACAGGGCTAGGTGTGGGTTCACCCCTCCACTTT. Translating it yields CATSTGLGVGSPLHF. This chain joins TRBV24-1 and TRBJ1-6; TRBD1 is a possible D gene (6 bases). CDR1 and CDR2 from the germline V gene are KGHDR and SFDVKD. CDR3 length equals 15 residues. Trimming cost V 6 bases and J 9 bases, with 17 bases left between them.

This clone was detected only a few times. The chain carries TRBV27 and TRBJ1-5, with D possibly TRBD1 on 6 matching bases. Germline CDR1 is MNHEY and CDR2 is SMNVEV (reference sequence). Trimming took 4 bases from V and 0 from J, leaving 10 bases between them. The CDR3 runs 15 residues. The CDR3 protein is CASSWTAVSNQPQHF. The DNA of the CDR3 is TGTGCCAGCAGTTGGACAGCTGTTAGCAATCAGCCCCAGCATTTT.

CDR3 loop: CASSWERTDSQETQYF. The CDR3 DNA reads as TGTGCCAGCAGTTGGGAGCGGACAGACTCACAAGAGACCCAGTACTTC. The rearrangement joins TRBV6-6 to TRBJ2-5; TRBD1 might be the D (6 bases). From germline, CDR1 is MNHNY and CDR2 SVGAGI (reference sequence). With 4 bases removed from V and 2 bases from J, the gap between germline ends came to 17 bases. The CDR3 consists of 16 residues.

The chain links TRBV5-1 to TRBJ2-6; TRBD2 might be the D (6 bases). CDR1 and CDR2 (germline): SGHRS, YFSETQ. The CDR3 has 19 residues. Trimming cost V 0 bases and J 0 bases, with 16 bases left between them. The CDR3 DNA follows: TGCGCCAGCAGCTTGGGAAGTTTCCGGGAGAGCTCTGGGGCCAACGTCCTGACTTTC. Translation gives CASSLGSFRESSGANVLTF.

The rearrangement uses TRBV6-5 and TRBJ2-1; D not certain. Trimming took 2 bases from V and 4 from J, leaving 12 bases between them. This CDR3 comprises 15 residues. CDR1 MNHEY and CDR2 SVGAGI come from the germline V gene. The CDR3 DNA reads as TGTGCCAGCAGTTACGCGGCTAACCTTTACAATGAGCAGTTCTTC. This codes for CASSYAANLYNEQFF.

CDR3 region: CAWSVLGRGGPDTQYF. The DNA for the CDR3 is TGTGCCTGGAGTGTACTAGGAAGGGGGGGACCAGATACGCAGTATTTT. V and J are TRBV30 and TRBJ2-3, with D perhaps matching TRBD2 (7 bases). Trimming cost V 0 bases and J 4 bases, with 17 bases left between them. Germline assignment: CDR1 GTSNPN and CDR2 SVGIG (reference sequence). The CDR3 covers 16 residues. Combining the CDR3 with reference TRBV30 and TRBJ2-3 gives the whole variable domain SQTIHQWPATLVQPVGSPLSLECTVEGTSNPNLYWYRQAAGRGLQLLFYSVGIGQISSEVPQNLSASRPQDRQFILSSKKLLLSDSGFYLCAWSVLGRGGPDTQYFGPGTRLTVL.

A word on this clone: The sample carries other DNA sequences with the same CDR3. The chain uses TRBV9 and TRBJ2-3, with D maybe TRBD2 (6 bases). Germline values: CDR1 SGDLS, CDR2 YYNGEE. This CDR3 is built from 14 residues. V was cut by 1 base and J by 0 bases, with 6 bases left in between. CDR3 sequence reads: CASSVSGSTDTQYF. The CDR3 DNA reads TGTGCCAGCAGCGTAAGCGGGAGCACAGATACGCAGTATTTT.

The CDR3 region has the DNA TGCAGTATCCTAAGGGGGCTGGAGACCCAGTACTTC. Protein sequence: CSILRGLETQYF. This chain links TRBV29-1 with TRBJ2-5; 7 bases agree with TRBD1. The CDR3 totals 12 residues. Germline V CDR1 and CDR2: SQVTM, ANQGSEA.

The chain uses TRBV2 and TRBJ2-2; TRBD1 might be the D (6 bases). Germline CDR1 and CDR2: SNHLY and FYNNEI. CDR3 size: 16 residues. The V gene lost 3 bases and the J gene lost 0 bases, with 11 bases spanning the gap. The CDR3, as DNA: TGTGCCAGCAGTGATTACAGGGTATCGAACACCGGGGAGCTGTTTTTT. It encodes CASSDYRVSNTGELFF.